The sample holds many counts of the clone carrying this T cell receptor (beta chain). The target antigen is unknown. The sample is drawn from a study of naive and memory T cell subsets. Study-level points and caveats: A clonotype means one alpha or beta sequence, not an alpha/beta pair. The power law exponent of TCR abundance differed between naive and memory cells.

Two oligonucleotides, mixed equimolar, formed the beta constant-region primer covering TRBC1 and TRBC2. TCRdb ran MiXCR on the UMI-ligation and nested PCR reads and lists one entry per CDR3 protein. Among tens of thousands of distinct CDR3 sequences listed, around 14% were seen once. Germline V gene lookup returns CDR1 SQVTM and CDR2 ANQGSEA. There are 13 residues in the CDR3. Trimming removed 4 bases from V and 3 bases from J; junction bases left unmatched: 3. The sequence was obtained from a human donor in good health. V gene TRBV29-1 combines with J gene TRBJ2-7; 10 bases line up with TRBD1. Sequencing was performed on central memory CD4+ T cells from blood. The CDR3 is CSVVRTGGYEQYF. The CDR3 DNA follows: TGCAGCGTTGTGAGGACAGGGGGCTACGAGCAGTACTTC.